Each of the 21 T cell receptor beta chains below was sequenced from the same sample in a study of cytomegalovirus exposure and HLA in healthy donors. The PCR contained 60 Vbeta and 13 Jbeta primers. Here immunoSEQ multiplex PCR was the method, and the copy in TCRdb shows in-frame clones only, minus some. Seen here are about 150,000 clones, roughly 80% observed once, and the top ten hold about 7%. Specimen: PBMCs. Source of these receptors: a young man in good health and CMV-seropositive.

CDR3 coding DNA: TGTGCCAGTAGTATTGTAGGGGCTGGTAGTCAGCCCCAGCATTTT. This sequence encodes CASSIVGAGSQPQHF. The chain is built from TRBV19 and TRBJ1-5; D might be TRBD1 (5 bases). The CDR3 is made up of 15 amino acids. Trimming cost V 3 bases and J 6 bases, with 15 bases left between them. Germline CDR1 is LNHDA and CDR2 is SQIVND (reference sequence).

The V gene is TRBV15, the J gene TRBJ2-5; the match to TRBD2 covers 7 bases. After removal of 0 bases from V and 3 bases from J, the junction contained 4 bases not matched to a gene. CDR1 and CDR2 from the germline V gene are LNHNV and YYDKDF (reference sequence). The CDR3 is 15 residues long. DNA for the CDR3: TGTGCCACCAGCAGAGATCCCAGCGGGAAAGAGACCCAGTACTTC. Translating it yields CATSRDPSGKETQYF.

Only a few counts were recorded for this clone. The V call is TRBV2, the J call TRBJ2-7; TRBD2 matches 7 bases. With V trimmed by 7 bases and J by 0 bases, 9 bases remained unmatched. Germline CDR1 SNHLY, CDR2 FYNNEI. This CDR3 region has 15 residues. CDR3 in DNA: TGTGCCAGCACCGGCGGGGGATTCAGCTCCTACGAGCAGTACTTC. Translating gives CASTGGGFSSYEQYF.

As DNA, the CDR3 is TGTGCCAGTAGTGAGTCTTCTGGGGCCAACGTCCTGACTTTC. Translation: CASSESSGANVLTF. J is TRBJ2-6 and V is TRBV19; D is ambiguous. This CDR3 is 14 amino acids long. Germline-derived CDR1 and CDR2 are LNHDA and SQIVND (reference sequence). The ends were cut back, 5 bases at V and 1 base at J, with 6 bases in the middle.

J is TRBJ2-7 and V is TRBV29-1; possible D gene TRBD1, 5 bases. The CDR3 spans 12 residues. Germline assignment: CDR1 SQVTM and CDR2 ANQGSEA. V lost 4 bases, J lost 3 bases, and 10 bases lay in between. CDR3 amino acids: CSVGEGDYEQYF. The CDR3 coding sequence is TGCAGCGTTGGGGAAGGGGACTACGAGCAGTACTTC.

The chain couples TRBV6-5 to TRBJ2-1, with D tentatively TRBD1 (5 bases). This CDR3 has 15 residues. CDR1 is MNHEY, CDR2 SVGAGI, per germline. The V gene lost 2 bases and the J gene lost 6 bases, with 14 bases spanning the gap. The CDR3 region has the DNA TGTGCCAGCAGTTACGTGGCAGGGTCGGGCAATGAGCAGTTCTTC. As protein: CASSYVAGSGNEQFF.

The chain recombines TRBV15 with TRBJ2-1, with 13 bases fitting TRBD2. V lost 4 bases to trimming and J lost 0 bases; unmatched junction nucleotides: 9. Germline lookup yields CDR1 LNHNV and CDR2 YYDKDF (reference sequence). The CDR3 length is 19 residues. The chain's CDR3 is CATSKGSGLAGASYNEQFF. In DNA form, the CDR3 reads TGTGCCACCAGCAAGGGGTCTGGACTAGCGGGGGCCTCCTACAATGAGCAGTTCTTC.

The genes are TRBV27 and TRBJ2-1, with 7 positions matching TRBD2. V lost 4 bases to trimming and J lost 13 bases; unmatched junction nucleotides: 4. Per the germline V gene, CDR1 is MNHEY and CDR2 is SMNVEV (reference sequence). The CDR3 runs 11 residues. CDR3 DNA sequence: TGTGCCAGCAGTTGGGGGACTAAACAGTTCTTC. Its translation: CASSWGTKQFF.

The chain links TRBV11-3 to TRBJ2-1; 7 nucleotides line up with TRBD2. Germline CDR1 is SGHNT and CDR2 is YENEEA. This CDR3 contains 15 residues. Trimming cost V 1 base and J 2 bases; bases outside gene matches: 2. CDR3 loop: CASSLVGGAYNEQFF. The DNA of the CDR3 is TGTGCCAGCAGCTTAGTTGGGGGGGCCTACAATGAGCAGTTCTTC. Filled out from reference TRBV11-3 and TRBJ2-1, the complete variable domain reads EAGVVQSPRYKIIEKKQPVAFWCNPISGHNTLYWYLQNLGQGPELLIRYENEEAVDDSQLPKDRFSAERLKGVDSTLKIQPAELGDSAVYLCASSLVGGAYNEQFFGPGTRLTVL.

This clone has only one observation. The CDR3 loop reads CASSPLTGANTEAFF. The CDR3 DNA reads as TGTGCCAGCAGCCCGCTGACAGGGGCGAACACTGAAGCTTTCTTT. The gene calls are TRBV7-6 and TRBJ1-1, with 8 bases aligning to TRBD1. V was pared by 5 bases and J by 1 base, with 6 bases of the junction left unmatched. Germline V CDR1 and CDR2: SGHVS, FNYEAQ. There are 15 residues in the CDR3.

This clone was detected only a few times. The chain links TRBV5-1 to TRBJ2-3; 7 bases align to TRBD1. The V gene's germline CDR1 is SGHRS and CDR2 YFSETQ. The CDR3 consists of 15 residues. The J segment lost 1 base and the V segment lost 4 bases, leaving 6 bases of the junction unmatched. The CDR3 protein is CASSLRDSRTDTQYF. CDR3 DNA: TGCGCCAGCAGCCTCCGGGACAGCCGCACAGATACGCAGTATTTT.

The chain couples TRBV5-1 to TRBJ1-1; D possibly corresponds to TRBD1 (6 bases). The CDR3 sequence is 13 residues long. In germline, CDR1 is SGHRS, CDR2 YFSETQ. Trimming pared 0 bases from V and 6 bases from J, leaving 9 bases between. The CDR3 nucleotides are TGCGCCAGCAGCTTGGGGGCAGGGGCTGAAGCTTTCTTT. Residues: CASSLGAGAEAFF.

The CDR3 sequence: CASTRQRVSTDTQYF. The DNA for the CDR3 is TGTGCCAGCACCCGACAGAGAGTTAGCACAGATACGCAGTATTTT. The chain carries TRBV6-1 and TRBJ2-3, with TRBD1 as a possible D gene (5 bases). Germline V gene sequence: CDR1 MNHNS, CDR2 SASEGT. The CDR3 spans 15 residues. Deletions cut 7 bases from V and 0 bases from J, with 14 bases between.

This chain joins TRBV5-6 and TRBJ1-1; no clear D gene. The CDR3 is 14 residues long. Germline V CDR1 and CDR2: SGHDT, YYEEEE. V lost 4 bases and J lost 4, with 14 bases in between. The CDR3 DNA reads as TGTGCCAGCAGCCCCTCGTGGTCGGGCACTGAAGCTTTCTTT. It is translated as CASSPSWSGTEAFF.

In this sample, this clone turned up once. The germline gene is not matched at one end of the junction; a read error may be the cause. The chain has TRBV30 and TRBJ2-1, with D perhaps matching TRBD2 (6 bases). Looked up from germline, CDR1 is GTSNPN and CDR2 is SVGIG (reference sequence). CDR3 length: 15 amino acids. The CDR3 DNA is TGTGCCTGGAGTGTAGACGGGAGCTCCTACAATGGGCAGTTCTTC. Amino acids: CAWSVDGSSYNGQFF.

In DNA, the CDR3 is TGTGCCAGCAGTGAAGTCATACCGGGGGGGACCCAGTACTTC. It translates to CASSEVIPGGTQYF. The chain couples TRBV6-1 to TRBJ2-5, with 7 bases matching TRBD2. This CDR3 comprises 14 residues. The ends lost 1 base at V and 7 bases at J; junction bases unmatched: 6. The V gene's germline CDR1 is MNHNS and CDR2 SASEGT.

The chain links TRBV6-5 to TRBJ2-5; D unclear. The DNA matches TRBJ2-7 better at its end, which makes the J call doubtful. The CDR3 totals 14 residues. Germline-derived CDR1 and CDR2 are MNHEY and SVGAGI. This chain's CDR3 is CASSYDADTYEQYF. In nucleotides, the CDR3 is TGTGCCAGCAGTTACGATGCAGACACCTACGAGCAGTACTTC.

The CDR3 is CASSLDPASEAFF. The DNA for the CDR3 is TGTGCCAGCAGCTTAGACCCCGCTAGTGAAGCTTTCTTT. This sequence joins TRBV11-3 and TRBJ1-1; D remains ambiguous. Germline lookup yields CDR1 SGHNT and CDR2 YENEEA. V was pared by 0 bases and J by 7 bases, with 9 bases between. The CDR3 is 13 amino acids.

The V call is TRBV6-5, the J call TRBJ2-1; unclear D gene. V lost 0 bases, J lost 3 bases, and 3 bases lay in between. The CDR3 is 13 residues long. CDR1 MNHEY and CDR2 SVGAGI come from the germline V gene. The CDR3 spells CASSYSRYNEQFF. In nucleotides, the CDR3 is TGTGCCAGCAGTTACTCCCGCTACAATGAGCAGTTCTTC.

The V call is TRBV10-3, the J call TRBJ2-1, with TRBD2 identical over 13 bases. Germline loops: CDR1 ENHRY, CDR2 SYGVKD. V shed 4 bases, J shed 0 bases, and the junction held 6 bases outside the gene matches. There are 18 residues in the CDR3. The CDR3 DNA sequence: TGTGCCATCAGTGTTGGGACTAGCGGGGCCTTCTCCTACAATGAGCAGTTCTTC. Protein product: CAISVGTSGAFSYNEQFF.

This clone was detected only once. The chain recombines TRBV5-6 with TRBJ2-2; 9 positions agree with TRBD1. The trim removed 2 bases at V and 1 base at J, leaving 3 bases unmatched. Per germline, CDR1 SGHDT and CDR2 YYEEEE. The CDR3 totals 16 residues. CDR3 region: CASSFGTGWNTGELFF. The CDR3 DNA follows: TGTGCCAGCAGCTTTGGGACAGGGTGGAACACCGGGGAGCTGTTTTTT.